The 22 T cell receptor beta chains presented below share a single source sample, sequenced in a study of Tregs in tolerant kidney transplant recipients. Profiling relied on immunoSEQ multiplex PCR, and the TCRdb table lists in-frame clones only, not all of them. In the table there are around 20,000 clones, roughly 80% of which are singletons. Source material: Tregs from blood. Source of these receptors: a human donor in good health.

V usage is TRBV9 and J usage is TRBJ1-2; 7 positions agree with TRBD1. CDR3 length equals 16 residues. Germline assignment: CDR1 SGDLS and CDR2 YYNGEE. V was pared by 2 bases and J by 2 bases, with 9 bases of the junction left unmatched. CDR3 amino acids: CASSVGRGALNYGYTF. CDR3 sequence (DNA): TGTGCCAGCAGCGTGGGCAGGGGGGCACTGAACTATGGCTACACCTTC.

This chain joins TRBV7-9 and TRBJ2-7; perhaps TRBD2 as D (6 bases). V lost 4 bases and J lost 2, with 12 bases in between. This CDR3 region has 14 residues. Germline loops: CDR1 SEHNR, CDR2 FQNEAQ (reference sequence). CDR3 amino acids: CASSWGTPPYEQYF. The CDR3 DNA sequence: TGTGCCAGCAGCTGGGGGACTCCCCCCTACGAGCAGTACTTC.

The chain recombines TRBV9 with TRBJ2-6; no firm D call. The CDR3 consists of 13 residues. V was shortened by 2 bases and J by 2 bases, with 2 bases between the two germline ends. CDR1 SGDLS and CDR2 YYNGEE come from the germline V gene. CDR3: CASSVAGANVLTF. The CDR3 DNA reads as TGTGCCAGCAGCGTGGCTGGGGCCAACGTCCTGACTTTC.

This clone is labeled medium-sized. The CDR3 loop is CASSFPPRGYTF. The CDR3 DNA reads as TGCGCCAGCAGCTTCCCCCCGAGGGGCTACACCTTC. The chain has TRBV5-1 and TRBJ1-2; D unresolved. Germline V gives CDR1 SGHRS, CDR2 YFSETQ. V shed 2 bases and J shed 8 bases, with 10 bases lying between them. This CDR3 spans 12 amino acids.

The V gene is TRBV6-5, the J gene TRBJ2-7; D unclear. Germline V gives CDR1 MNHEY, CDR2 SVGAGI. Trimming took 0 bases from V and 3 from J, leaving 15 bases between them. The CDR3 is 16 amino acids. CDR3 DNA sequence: TGTGCCAGCAGTTACTCGAGAGGCAAAGCACTCTACGAGCAGTACTTC. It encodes CASSYSRGKALYEQYF.

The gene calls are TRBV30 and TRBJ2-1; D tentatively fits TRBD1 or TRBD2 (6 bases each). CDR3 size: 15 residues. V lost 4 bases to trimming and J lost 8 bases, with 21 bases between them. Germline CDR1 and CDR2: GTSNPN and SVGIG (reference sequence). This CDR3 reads CAWTPPRGGTDEQFF. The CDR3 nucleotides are TGTGCCTGGACGCCACCCAGAGGGGGGACGGATGAGCAGTTCTTC.

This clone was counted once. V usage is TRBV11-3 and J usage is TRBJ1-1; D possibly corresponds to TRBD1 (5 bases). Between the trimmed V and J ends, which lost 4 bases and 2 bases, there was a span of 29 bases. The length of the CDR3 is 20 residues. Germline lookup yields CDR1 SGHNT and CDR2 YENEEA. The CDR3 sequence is CASSSNRWGVGVRRNTEAFF. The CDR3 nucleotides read TGTGCCAGCAGCTCAAATCGATGGGGGGTTGGTGTCAGACGAAACACTGAAGCTTTCTTT.

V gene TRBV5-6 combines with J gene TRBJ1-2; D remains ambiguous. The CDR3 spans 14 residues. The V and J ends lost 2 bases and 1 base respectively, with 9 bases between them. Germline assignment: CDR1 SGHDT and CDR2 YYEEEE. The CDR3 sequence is CASSLSRVNYGYTF. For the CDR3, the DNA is TGTGCCAGCAGCTTATCTCGGGTTAACTATGGCTACACCTTC.

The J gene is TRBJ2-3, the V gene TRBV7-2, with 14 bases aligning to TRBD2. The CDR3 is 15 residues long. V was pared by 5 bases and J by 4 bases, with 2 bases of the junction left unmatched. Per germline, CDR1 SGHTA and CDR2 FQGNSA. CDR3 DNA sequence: TGTGCCAGCAGCCCGGGACTAGCGGGAGCAGATACGCAGTATTTT. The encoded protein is CASSPGLAGADTQYF.

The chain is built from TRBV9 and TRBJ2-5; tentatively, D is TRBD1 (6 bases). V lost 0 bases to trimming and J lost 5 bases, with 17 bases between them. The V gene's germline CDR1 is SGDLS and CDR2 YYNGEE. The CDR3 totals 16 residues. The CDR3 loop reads CASSVGAGAYGETQYF. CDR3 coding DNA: TGTGCCAGCAGCGTAGGGGCAGGGGCTTATGGGGAGACCCAGTACTTC.

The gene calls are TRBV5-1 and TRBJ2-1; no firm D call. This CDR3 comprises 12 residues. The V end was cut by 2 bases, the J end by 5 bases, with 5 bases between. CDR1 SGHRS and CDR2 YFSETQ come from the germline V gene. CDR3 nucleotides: TGCGCCAGCAGCTTAACAGACAATGAGCAGTTCTTC. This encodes CASSLTDNEQFF.

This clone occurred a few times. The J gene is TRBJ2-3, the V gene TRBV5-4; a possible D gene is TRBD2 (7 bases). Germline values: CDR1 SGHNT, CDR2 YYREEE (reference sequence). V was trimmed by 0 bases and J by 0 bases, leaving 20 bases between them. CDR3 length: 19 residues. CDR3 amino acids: CASSLVKGGVISSTDTQYF. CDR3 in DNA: TGTGCCAGCAGCTTGGTCAAAGGGGGGGTAATCTCTAGCACAGATACGCAGTATTTT.

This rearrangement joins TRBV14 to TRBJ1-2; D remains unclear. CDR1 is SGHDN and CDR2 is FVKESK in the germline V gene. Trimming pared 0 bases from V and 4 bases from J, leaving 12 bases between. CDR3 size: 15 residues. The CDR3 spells CASSQDSGPIYGYTF. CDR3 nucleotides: TGTGCCAGCAGCCAAGATTCAGGTCCTATCTATGGCTACACCTTC.

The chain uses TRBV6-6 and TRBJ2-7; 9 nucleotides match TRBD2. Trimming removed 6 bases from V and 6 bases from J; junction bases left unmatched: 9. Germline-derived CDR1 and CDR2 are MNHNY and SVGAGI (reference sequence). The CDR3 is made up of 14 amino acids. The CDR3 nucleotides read TGTGCCAGCAGGGTAGGTAGCGGGAGTGGCGAGCAGTACTTC. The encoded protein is CASRVGSGSGEQYF.

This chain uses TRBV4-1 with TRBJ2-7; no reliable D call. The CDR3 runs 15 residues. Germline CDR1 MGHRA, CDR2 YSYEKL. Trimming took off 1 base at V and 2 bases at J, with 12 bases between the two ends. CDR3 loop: CASSQASFSAYEQYF. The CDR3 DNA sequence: TGCGCCAGCAGCCAAGCGTCTTTTTCTGCCTACGAGCAGTACTTC.

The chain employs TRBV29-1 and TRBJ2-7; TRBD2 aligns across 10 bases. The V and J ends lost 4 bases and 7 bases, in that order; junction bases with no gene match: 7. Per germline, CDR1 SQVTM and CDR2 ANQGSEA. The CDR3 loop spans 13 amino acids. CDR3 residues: CSVVLAGVREQYF. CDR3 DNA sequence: TGCAGCGTTGTCCTAGCGGGAGTTAGAGAGCAGTACTTC.

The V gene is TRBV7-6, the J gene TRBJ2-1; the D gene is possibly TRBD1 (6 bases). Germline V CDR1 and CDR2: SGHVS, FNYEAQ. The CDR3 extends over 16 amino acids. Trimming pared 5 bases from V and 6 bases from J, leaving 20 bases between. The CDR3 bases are TGTGCCAGCAGCCAAATGAACAGGGAATTTGCCAATGAGCAGTTCTTC. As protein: CASSQMNREFANEQFF.

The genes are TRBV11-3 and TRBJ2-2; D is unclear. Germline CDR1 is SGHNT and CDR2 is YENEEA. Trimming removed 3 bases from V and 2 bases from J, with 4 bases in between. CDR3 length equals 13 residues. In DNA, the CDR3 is TGTGCCAGCAGCTTCAAAAACACCGGGGAGCTGTTTTTT. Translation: CASSFKNTGELFF.

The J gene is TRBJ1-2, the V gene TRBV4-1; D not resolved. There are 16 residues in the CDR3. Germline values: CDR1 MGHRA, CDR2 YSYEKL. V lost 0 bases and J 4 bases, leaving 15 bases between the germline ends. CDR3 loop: CASSQDHSPRGYGYTF. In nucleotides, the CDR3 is TGCGCCAGCAGCCAAGATCACAGCCCTCGGGGCTATGGCTACACCTTC.

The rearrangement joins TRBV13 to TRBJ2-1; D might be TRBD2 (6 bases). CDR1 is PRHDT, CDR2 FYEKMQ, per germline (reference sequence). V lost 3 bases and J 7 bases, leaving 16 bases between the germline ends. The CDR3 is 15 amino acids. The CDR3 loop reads CASSFTGAGSNEQFF. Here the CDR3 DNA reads TGTGCCAGCAGCTTCACGGGAGCCGGGTCGAATGAGCAGTTCTTC.

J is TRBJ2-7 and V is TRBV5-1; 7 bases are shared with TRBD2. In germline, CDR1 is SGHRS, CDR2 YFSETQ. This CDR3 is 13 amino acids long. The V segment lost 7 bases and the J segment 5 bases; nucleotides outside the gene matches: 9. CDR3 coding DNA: TGCGCCAGCTCAGCGGGACCGTTCGACGAGCAGTACTTC. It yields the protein CASSAGPFDEQYF.

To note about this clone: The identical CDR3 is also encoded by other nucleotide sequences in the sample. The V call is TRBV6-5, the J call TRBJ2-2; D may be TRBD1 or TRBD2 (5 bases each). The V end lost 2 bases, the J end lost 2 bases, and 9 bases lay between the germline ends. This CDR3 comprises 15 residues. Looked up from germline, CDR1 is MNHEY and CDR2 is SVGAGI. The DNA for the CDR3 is TGTGCCAGCAGTTACGGGACCTTAAACACCGGGGAGCTGTTTTTT. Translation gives CASSYGTLNTGELFF.